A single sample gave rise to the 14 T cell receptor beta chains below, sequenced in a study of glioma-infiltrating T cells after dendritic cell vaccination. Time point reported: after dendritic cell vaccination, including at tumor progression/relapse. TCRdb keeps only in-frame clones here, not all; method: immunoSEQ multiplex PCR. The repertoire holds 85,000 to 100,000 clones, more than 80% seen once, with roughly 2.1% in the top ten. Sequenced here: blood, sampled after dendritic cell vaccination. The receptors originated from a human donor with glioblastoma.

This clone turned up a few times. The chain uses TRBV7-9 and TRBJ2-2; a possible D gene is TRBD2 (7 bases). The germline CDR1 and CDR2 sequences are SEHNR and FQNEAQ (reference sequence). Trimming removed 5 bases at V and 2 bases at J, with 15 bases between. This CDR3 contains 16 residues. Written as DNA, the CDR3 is TGTGCCAGCAGCCGTTCTGGGGGGGCAAACACCGGGGAGCTGTTTTTT. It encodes CASSRSGGANTGELFF.

The CDR3 loop reads CASSQLTGGANEQFF. The CDR3 nucleotides read TGCGCCAGCAGCCAATTGACCGGGGGGGCCAATGAGCAGTTCTTC. The chain couples TRBV5-1 to TRBJ2-1; 8 positions agree with TRBD2. The CDR3 covers 15 residues. V lost 4 bases and J lost 6; bases outside the gene matches: 9. Germline loops: CDR1 SGHRS, CDR2 YFSETQ.

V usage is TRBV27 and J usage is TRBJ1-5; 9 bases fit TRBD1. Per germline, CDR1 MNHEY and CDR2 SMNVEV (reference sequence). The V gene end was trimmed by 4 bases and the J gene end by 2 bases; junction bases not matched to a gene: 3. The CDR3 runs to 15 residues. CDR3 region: CASSYTGGGNQPQHF. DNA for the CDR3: TGTGCCAGCAGTTATACAGGGGGCGGCAATCAGCCCCAGCATTTT.

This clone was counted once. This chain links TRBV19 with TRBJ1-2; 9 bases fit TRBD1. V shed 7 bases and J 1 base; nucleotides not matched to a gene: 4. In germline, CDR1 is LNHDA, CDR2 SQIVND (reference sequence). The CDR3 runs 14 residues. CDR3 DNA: TGTGCCAGTATCAGGACAGGGGATAACTATGGCTACACCTTC. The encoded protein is CASIRTGDNYGYTF.

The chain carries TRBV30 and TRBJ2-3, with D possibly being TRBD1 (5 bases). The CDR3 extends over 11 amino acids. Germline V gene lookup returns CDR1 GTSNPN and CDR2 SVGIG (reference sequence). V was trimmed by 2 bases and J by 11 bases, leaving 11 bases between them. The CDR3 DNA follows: TGTGCCTGGAGTAATACAGGTGGGCAGTATTTT. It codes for CAWSNTGGQYF. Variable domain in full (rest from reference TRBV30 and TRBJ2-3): SQTIHQWPATLVQPVGSPLSLECTVEGTSNPNLYWYRQAAGRGLQLLFYSVGIGQISSEVPQNLSASRPQDRQFILSSKKLLLSDSGFYLCAWSNTGGQYFGPGTRLTVL.

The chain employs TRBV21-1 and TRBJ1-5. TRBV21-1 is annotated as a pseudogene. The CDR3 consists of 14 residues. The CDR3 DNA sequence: TGTGCCAGCAGCGCCGGGGAGTCGGATCAGCCCCAGCATTTT. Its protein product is CASSAGESDQPQHF.

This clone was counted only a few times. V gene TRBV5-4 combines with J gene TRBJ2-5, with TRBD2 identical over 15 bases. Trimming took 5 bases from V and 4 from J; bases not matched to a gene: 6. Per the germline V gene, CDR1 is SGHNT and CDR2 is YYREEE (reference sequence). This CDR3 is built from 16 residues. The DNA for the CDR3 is TGTGCCAGCAGTTCAGGACTAGCGGGAGGGCCAGAGACCCAGTACTTC. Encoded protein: CASSSGLAGGPETQYF. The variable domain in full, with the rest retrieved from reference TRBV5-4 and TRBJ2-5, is ETGVTQSPTHLIKTRGQQVTLRCSSQSGHNTVSWYQQALGQGPQFIFQYYREEENGRGNFPPRFSGLQFPNYSSELNVNALELDDSALYLCASSSGLAGGPETQYFGPGTRLLVL.

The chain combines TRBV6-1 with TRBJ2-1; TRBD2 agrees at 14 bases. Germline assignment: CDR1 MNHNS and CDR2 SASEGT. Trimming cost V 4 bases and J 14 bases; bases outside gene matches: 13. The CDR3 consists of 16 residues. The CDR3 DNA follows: TGTGCCAGCAGTGGGCAGATGGGACTAGCGGGAGAATTGGAGTTCTTC. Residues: CASSGQMGLAGELEFF.

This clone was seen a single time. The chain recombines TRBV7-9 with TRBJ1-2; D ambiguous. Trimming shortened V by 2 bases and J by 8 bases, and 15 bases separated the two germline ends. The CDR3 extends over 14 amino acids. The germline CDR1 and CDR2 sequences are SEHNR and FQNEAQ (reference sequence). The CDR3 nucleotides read TGTGCCAGCAGCTTATATGGCTCCGAACAGGGCTACACCTTC. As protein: CASSLYGSEQGYTF.

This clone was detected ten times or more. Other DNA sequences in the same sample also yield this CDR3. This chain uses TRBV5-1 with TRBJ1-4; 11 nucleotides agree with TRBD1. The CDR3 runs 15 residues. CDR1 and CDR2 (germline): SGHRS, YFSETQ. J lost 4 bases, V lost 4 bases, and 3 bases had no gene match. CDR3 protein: CASSLGTGGNEKLFF. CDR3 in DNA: TGCGCCAGCAGCCTAGGGACAGGGGGTAATGAAAAACTGTTTTTT.

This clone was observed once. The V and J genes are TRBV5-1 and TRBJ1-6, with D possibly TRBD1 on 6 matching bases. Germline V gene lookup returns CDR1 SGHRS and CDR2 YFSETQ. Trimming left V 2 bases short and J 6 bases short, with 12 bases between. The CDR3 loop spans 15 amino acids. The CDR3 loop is CASSFQGIGNSPLHF. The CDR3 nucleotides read TGCGCCAGCAGCTTCCAGGGGATTGGTAATTCACCCCTCCACTTT.

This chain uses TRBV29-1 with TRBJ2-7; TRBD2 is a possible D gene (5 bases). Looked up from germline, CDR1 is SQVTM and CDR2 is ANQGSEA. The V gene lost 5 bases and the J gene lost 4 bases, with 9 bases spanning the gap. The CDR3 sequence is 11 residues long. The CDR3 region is CSVIGEYEQYF. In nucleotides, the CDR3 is TGCAGCGTTATCGGGGAATACGAGCAGTACTTC.

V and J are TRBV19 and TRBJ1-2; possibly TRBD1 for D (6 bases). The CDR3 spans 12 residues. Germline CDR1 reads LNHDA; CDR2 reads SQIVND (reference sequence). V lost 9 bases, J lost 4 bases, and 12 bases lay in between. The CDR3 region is CASTEDSYGYTF. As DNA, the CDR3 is TGTGCCAGCACAGAGGACAGCTATGGCTACACCTTC.

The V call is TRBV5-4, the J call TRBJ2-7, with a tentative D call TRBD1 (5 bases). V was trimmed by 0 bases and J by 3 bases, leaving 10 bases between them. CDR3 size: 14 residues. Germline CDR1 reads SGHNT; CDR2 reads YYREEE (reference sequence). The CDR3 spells CASSLGQRSYEQYF. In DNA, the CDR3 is TGTGCCAGCAGCTTGGGACAGAGGAGCTACGAGCAGTACTTC.